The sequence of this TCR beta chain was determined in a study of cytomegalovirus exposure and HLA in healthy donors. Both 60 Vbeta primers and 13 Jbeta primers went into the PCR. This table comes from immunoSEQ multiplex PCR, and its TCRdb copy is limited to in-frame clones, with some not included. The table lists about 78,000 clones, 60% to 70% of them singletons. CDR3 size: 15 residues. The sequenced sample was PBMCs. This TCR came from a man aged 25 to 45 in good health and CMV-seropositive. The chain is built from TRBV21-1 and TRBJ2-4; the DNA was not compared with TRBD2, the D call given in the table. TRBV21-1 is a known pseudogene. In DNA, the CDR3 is TGTGCCAGCCCTTTAGTTAGAGAGTTAAAGCACATTCAGTACTTC. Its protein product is CASPLVRELKHIQYF.